This T cell receptor (beta chain) comes out of a study of blood T cell repertoires in COVID-19. For the study at large: Spain, Italy and the United States supplied samples that represented acute and convalescent COVID-19. PBMCs, B-cell-depleted T cells, or T cells were the source of the cDNA or gDNA that made up the material.

The count of this clone is one. In the source study's methods: Scientists estimated how many nucleated cells there were by amplifying reference gene primers. Repertoires were generated with immunoSEQ multiplex PCR, while TCRdb's copy carries only in-frame clones and drops some. The V and J calls and clone size come from that table; D and trimming were worked out from the DNA. The sample has over 150,000 clones; under 85% are singletons. It was during active infection that Seattle patients were enrolled and then longitudinally followed. Trimming removed 1 base at V and 5 bases at J, with 14 bases between. The CDR3 spans 15 residues. CDR1 is SGHTA, CDR2 FQGNSA, per germline.

Sample: peripheral blood. The chain couples TRBV7-2 to TRBJ1-1; tentative D call: TRBD1 (6 bases). This receptor was taken from a woman in her 70s with COVID-19, enrolled during active disease. CDR3: CASSLEGRGRTEAFF. CDR3 nucleotide sequence: TGTGCCAGCAGCTTAGAAGGCAGGGGAAGGACTGAAGCTTTCTTT.